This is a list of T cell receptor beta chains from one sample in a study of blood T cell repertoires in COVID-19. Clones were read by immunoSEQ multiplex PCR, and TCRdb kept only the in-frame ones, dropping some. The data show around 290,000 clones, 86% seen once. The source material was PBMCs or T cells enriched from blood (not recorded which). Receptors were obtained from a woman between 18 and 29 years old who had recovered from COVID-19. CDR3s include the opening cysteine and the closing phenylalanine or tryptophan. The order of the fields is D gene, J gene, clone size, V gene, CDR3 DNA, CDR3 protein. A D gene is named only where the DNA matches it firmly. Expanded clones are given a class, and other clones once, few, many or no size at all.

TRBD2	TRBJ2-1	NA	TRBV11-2	TGTGCCAGCAGCTTAGAAAGACTAGCGGGAGGTCGTGTATCCTACAATGAGCAGTTCTTC	CASSLERLAGGRVSYNEQFF
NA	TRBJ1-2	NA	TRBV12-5	TGTGCTAGTGGTTCCCCGTTCCGTAGTAGTGCGTATGGCTACACCTTC	CASGSPFRSSAYGYTF
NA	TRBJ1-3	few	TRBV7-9	TGTGCCAGCAGCTTAGGCTTGGCCGCTTACTCTGGAAACACCATATATTTT	CASSLGLAAYSGNTIYF
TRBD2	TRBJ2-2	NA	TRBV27	TGTGCCAGCAGTCCTCCGGGACTAGCGGGTACCGGGGAGCTGTTTTTT	CASSPPGLAGTGELFF
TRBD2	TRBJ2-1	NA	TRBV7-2	TGTGCCAGCAGCTTAGTAGCGGGAGAGGTCCATGAGCAGTTCTTC	CASSLVAGEVHEQFF
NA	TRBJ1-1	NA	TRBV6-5	TGTGCCAGCAGTTACTCGGGCAGCGAAGCTTTCTTT	CASSYSGSEAFF
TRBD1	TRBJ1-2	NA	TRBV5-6	TGTGCCAGCAGCTGGACAGGGAGAAATGGCTACACCTTC	CASSWTGRNGYTF
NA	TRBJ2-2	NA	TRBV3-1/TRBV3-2	TGTGCCAGCAGCCAAGGGGGGCTCAACACCGGGGAGCTGTTTTTT	CASSQGGLNTGELFF
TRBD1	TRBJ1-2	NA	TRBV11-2	TGTGCCAGCAGCCCACGACAGGGACGGGAATTTAACTATGGCTACACCTTC	CASSPRQGREFNYGYTF
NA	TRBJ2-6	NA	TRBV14	TGTGCCAGCAGCCAAGACTCCCCTGGGGCCAACGTCCTGACTTTC	CASSQDSPGANVLTF
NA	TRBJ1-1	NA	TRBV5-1	TGCGCCAGCAGCTCAAAACCGGGACAGAACACTGAAGCTTTCTTT	CASSSKPGQNTEAFF
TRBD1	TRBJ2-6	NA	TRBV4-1	TGCGCCAGCAGCCAAGATTTCACAGGGGCTTTACCTGGGGCCAACGTCCTGACTTTC	CASSQDFTGALPGANVLTF
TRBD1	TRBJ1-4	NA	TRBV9	TGTGCCAGCAGCGCAGGCCCGGGACAGGGGGCGTGGGGGGAAAAACTGTTTTTT	CASSAGPGQGAWGEKLFF
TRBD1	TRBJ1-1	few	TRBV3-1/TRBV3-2	TGTGCCAGCAGCCAAGGTCCCCCGACAGGGACGGGCTGTAAAGCTTTCTTT	CASSQGPPTGTGCKAFF
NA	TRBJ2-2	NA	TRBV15	TGTGCCACCAGCAGAGAAGCTACATCGGGACTGAACACCGGGGAGCTGTTTTTT	CATSREATSGLNTGELFF
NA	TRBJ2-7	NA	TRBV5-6	TGTGCCAGCAGCCCAACAAAAGCGGCCTCCTACGAGCAGTACTTC	CASSPTKAASYEQYF
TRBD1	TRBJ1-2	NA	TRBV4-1	TGCGCCAGCAGCCACCGGACAGGCGGCTACACCTTC	CASSHRTGGYTF
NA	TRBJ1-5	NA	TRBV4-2	TGTGCCAGCAGCCAAGATCTCGGCAATCAGCCCCAGCATTTT	CASSQDLGNQPQHF
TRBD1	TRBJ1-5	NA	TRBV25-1	TGTGCCAGCAGTGAAGACCATTCCGGGACAGGCAATCAGCCCCAGCATTTT	CASSEDHSGTGNQPQHF
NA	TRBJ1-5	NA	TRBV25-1	TGTGCCAGCAGTGCTCGGCAGGGGAATCAGCCCCAGCATTTT	CASSARQGNQPQHF
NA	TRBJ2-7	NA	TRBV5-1	TGCGCCAGCAGCCTTAGGACAGTCACCCCCTACGAGCAGTACTTC	CASSLRTVTPYEQYF
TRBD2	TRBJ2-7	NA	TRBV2	TGTGCCAGCAGCCAAACTAGCGGGAGATTGGAGCAGTACTTC	CASSQTSGRLEQYF
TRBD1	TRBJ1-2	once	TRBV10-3	TGTGCCATCAGTGAGGGGACAGGCTATGGCTACACCTTC	CAISEGTGYGYTF
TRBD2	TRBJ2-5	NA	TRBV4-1	TGCGCCAGCAGCCTTAGCGGGATCCAAGAGACCCAGTACTTC	CASSLSGIQETQYF
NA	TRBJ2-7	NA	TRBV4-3	TGCGCCAGCAGCCAAGATGGAGACGAGCAGTACTTC	CASSQDGDEQYF
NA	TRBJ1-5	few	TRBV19	TGTGCCAGTAGTATTCTTGGGCTGGCTCAGCCCCAGCATTTT	CASSILGLAQPQHF
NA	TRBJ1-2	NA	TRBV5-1	TGCGCCAGCAGCCCGGACGAGGGTACCTATGGCTACACCTTC	CASSPDEGTYGYTF
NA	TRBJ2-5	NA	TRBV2	TGTGCCAGCAAAGAGGGAGGCCAGGAGACCCAGTACTTC	CASKEGGQETQYF
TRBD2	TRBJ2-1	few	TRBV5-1	TGCGCCAGCAGCGTGACTAGCGGGAGCGGTAATGAGCAGTTCTTC	CASSVTSGSGNEQFF
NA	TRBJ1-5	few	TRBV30	TGTGCCTGGAGTGGCGGGGGTCAGCCCCAGCATTTT	CAWSGGGQPQHF
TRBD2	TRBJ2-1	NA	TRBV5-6	TGTGCCAGCACCCCGATCCCCTTAGCGGGGGTCGGCGATGAGCAGTTCTTC	CASTPIPLAGVGDEQFF
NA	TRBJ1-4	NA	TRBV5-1	TGCGCCAGCAGCTCCCGGGAGAATGAAAAACTGTTTTTT	CASSSRENEKLFF
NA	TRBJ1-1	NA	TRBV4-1	TGCGCCAGCAGCCGAGTGAACACTGAAGCTTTCTTT	CASSRVNTEAFF
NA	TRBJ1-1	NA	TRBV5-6	TGTGCCAGCAGCTTGGGTCGGGTCTCTGAAGCTTTCTTT	CASSLGRVSEAFF
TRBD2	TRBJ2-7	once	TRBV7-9	TGTGCCAGCAGCTCCCTGCGGGGGGGGCGGAACCCGGAGCAGTACTTC	CASSSLRGGRNPEQYF
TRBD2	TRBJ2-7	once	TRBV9	TGTGCCAGCAGCGTAGGGCCGGGGGGGCGGATTTACGAGCAGTACTTC	CASSVGPGGRIYEQYF
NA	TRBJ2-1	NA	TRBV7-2	TGTGCCAGCAGCCCCGTGAGGCATGAGCAGTTCTTC	CASSPVRHEQFF
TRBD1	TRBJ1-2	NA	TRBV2	TGTGCCAGCAGTTGGACAGGGGGCGCCGGGGGTGGCTACACCTTC	CASSWTGGAGGGYTF
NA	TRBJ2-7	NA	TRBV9	TGTGCCAGCAGCGTCCGGACAGAGAACTCCTACGAGCAGTACTTC	CASSVRTENSYEQYF
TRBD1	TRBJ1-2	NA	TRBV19	TGTGCCAGTAACACCCGGGACAGGGGGGCTGGCTACACCTTC	CASNTRDRGAGYTF
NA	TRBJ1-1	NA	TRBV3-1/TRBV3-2	TGTGCCAGCAGCCAAGGAGGGGGAAACACTGAAGCTTTCTTT	CASSQGGGNTEAFF
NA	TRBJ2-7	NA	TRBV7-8	TGTGCCAGCAGCCCACCCGATACTGGCTACGAGCAGTACTTC	CASSPPDTGYEQYF
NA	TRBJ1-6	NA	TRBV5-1	TGCGCCAGCAGCCCAACAGCTAATTCACCCCTCCACTTT	CASSPTANSPLHF
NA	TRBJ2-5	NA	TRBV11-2	TGTGCCAGCAGCTTAGTTTGGACACTCGAGACCCAGTACTTC	CASSLVWTLETQYF
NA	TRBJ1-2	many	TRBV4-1	TGCGCCAGCAGCCAAGATCGGACTTTCATTTATGGCTACACCTTC	CASSQDRTFIYGYTF
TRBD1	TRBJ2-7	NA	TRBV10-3	TGTGCCATCAGAAAAACAGGGGGTCGGTACGAGCAGTACTTC	CAIRKTGGRYEQYF
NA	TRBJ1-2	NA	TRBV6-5	TGTGCCACGGTGGGGGGGGCCTATGGCTACACCTTC	CATVGGAYGYTF
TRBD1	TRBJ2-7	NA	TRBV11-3	TGTGCCAGCAGCCTACGGGACAGAATCCGCGAGCAGTACTTC	CASSLRDRIREQYF
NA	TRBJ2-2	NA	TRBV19	TGTGCCAGTAGTGACGACCTCAGGGGCACCAACACCGGGGAGCTGTTTTTT	CASSDDLRGTNTGELFF
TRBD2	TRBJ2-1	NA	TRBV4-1	TGCGCCAGCAGCCACGGCCTAGGACTAGCTCAGGACGTTGAGCAGTTCTTC	CASSHGLGLAQDVEQFF
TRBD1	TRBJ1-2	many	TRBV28	TGTGCCAGCAGCTCCGGGACAGGGGTATATGGCTACACCTTC	CASSSGTGVYGYTF
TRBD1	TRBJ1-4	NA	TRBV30	TGTGCCTGGAGTGTACTCAGGGGGCGAAGTGAAAAACTGTTTTTT	CAWSVLRGRSEKLFF
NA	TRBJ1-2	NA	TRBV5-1	TGCGCCAGCAGCTCCCACCCCCCCCCGGACAGCGAGAGCTATGGCTACACCTTC	CASSSHPPPDSESYGYTF
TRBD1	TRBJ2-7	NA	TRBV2	TGTGCCAGCAAACTGCAGGGGGCTTGGGAGCAGTACTTC	CASKLQGAWEQYF
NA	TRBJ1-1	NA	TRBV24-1	TGTGCCACCAGTGATTTGAAAGTAGGACATATTTACACTGAAGCTTTCTTT	CATSDLKVGHIYTEAFF